This T cell receptor (beta chain) was identified in a study of shared clonotypes between healthy human individuals. Study-wide background: A donor's plate count was three for CD4 naive and three for CD4 memory; CD8 naive had two and CD8 memory one.

Concerning this clone itself: Other DNA sequences in the sample encode the same CDR3.

Germline CDR1 PRHDT, CDR2 FYEKMQ (reference sequence). Trimming left V 5 bases short and J 5 bases short, with 15 bases between. This CDR3 is 14 amino acids long. Positive CCR7 selection of CD45RO-negative cells yielded the naive CD8 cells, and terminally differentiated effector memory CD45RA+ cells were excluded. The table came from immunoSEQ multiplex PCR; TCRdb's copy has only in-frame clones and leaves some out. Among hundreds of thousands of clones listed, around 95% were seen once. The chain carries TRBV13 and TRBJ1-1, with no clear D. Sequencing was carried out using naive CD8+ T cells sorted from blood. This receptor was identified in a woman aged 25 to 39 in good health. Here the CDR3 reads CASSLQAGITEAFF. Here the CDR3 DNA reads TGTGCCAGCAGCCTCCAGGCGGGTATTACTGAAGCTTTCTTT.